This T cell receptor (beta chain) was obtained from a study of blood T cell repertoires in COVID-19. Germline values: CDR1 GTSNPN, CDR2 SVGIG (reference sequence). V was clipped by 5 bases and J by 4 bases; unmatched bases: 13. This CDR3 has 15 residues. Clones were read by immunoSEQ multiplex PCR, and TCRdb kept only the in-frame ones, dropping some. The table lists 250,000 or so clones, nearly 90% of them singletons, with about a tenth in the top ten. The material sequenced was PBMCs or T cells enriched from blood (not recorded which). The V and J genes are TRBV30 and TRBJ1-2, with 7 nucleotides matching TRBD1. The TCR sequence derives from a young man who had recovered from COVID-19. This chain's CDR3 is CAWVGQRHRGYGYTF. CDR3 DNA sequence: TGTGCCTGGGTGGGACAGAGGCACCGGGGCTATGGCTACACCTTC.